These T cell receptor beta chains were read from a single sample in a study of cytomegalovirus exposure and HLA in healthy donors. Measured with immunoSEQ multiplex PCR; TCRdb has only the in-frame clones, and not every one. The sample yields 150,000 to 200,000 clones, 65% to 85% seen once. The sample consisted of PBMCs. The source of these receptors is a girl aged 10-17 years in good health and CMV-seropositive. CDR3s include the opening cysteine and the closing phenylalanine or tryptophan. Each record gives: D gene, CDR3 length, V gene, J gene, clone size, CDR3 DNA, CDR3 protein. The D gene is left open where the match is weak. Clone sizes are given selectively: once, few, many, or a class where the clone is expanded.

-	14	TRBV5-1	TRBJ1-2	-	TGCGCCAGCAGAGCCCGGACGGACGGGGATGGCTACACCTTC	CASRARTDGDGYTF
TRBD2	15	TRBV7-2	TRBJ2-1	-	TGTGCCAGCAGCCTTAGCGGGAGCGACTACAATGAGCAGTTCTTC	CASSLSGSDYNEQFF
-	15	TRBV7-2	TRBJ1-3	once	TGTGCCAGCAGCTTAGTGTCCGGCGGTGGAAACACCATATATTTT	CASSLVSGGGNTIYF
-	14	TRBV2	TRBJ2-2	once	TGTGCCAGCAGGATAACTCTAAACACCGGGGAGCTGTTTTTT	CASRITLNTGELFF
-	15	TRBV11-3	TRBJ2-1	-	TGTGCCAGCAGCTTACGACAGGCTTCCTACAATGAGCAGTTCTTC	CASSLRQASYNEQFF
-	16	TRBV27	TRBJ2-2	-	TGTGCCAGCAGTTTATCGGGGGGTTTGGACACCGGGGAGCTGTTTTTT	CASSLSGGLDTGELFF
-	15	TRBV7-8	TRBJ2-2	-	TGTGCCAGCAGCTCCGCCGTAGGGAGAACCGGGGAGCTGTTTTTT	CASSSAVGRTGELFF
TRBD2	15	TRBV5-1	TRBJ2-7	-	TGCGCCAGCAGGTCATCTAGCGGGGCACCCTACGAGCAGTACTTC	CASRSSSGAPYEQYF
-	18	TRBV4-1	TRBJ2-7	-	TGCGCCAGCAGCCAAGATTCAAGGGACTCCACGACCCACCACGAGCAGTACTTC	CASSQDSRDSTTHHEQYF
-	16	TRBV11-3	TRBJ2-1	-	TGTGCCAGCAGCCACCACTCGGGACTGCAATACAATGAGCAGTTCTTC	CASSHHSGLQYNEQFF
-	12	TRBV29-1	TRBJ1-2	once	TGCAGCGTTGTCGCAGCTAACTATGGCTACACCTTC	CSVVAANYGYTF
TRBD1	16	TRBV4-2	TRBJ1-2	few	TGTGCCAGCAGCCAAACCTGGTCCGGGACAGGGGACGGCTACACCTTC	CASSQTWSGTGDGYTF
-	17	TRBV6-4	TRBJ2-1	-	TGTGCCGGCAGTGCCATGGTTGCGATAAGCTCCTACAATGAGCAGTTCTTC	CAGSAMVAISSYNEQFF
TRBD1	16	TRBV7-6	TRBJ1-1	-	TGTGCCAGCAGCTTAAGCGGAAGGACAGGGGGAACTGAAGATTTCTTT	CASSLSGRTGGTEDFF
-	13	TRBV2	TRBJ1-4	-	TGTGCCAGCAGTAGGGGGGGGGATGAAAAACTGTTTTTT	CASSRGGDEKLFF
TRBD1	15	TRBV5-1	TRBJ2-7	-	TGCGCCAGCAGCTTGGAAGGACAGGGACTCGGGGAGCAGTACTTC	CASSLEGQGLGEQYF
-	15	TRBV7-8	TRBJ2-1	once	TGTGCCAGCAGCTTAGAAGGGGGGGCTTACAATGAGCAGTTCTTC	CASSLEGGAYNEQFF
TRBD2	15	TRBV11-1	TRBJ2-2	-	TGTGCCAGCAGCCGCGGGCTAGCGGCCACCGGGGAGCTGTTTTTT	CASSRGLAATGELFF
TRBD2	18	TRBV4-1	TRBJ2-3	-	TGCGCCAGCAGCCAGGGGAGACTAGCGGGAGAAATAACAGATACGCAGTATTTT	CASSQGRLAGEITDTQYF
-	20	TRBV4-3	TRBJ1-4	-	TGCGCCAGCAGCCTAAAATGGGGTGCAGGGATAACTTCAACTAATGAAAAACTGTTTTTT	CASSLKWGAGITSTNEKLFF
-	12	TRBV30	TRBJ1-2	-	TGTGCCTGGAGTGTTATCAACTATGGCTACACCTTC	CAWSVINYGYTF
TRBD2	12	TRBV18	TRBJ2-1	-	TGTGCCAGCTCTCCACTAGCGGATGAGCAGTTCTTC	CASSPLADEQFF
-	16	TRBV18	TRBJ1-3	-	TGTGCCAGCTCACCAGTTGAGTTATCCTCTGGAAACACCATATATTTT	CASSPVELSSGNTIYF
-	19	TRBV14	TRBJ2-6	-	TGTGCCAGCAGCCAAACCTCTCCTCCAGGTCTCTCTGGGGCCAACGTCCTGACTTTC	CASSQTSPPGLSGANVLTF
TRBD2	16	TRBV5-4	TRBJ2-2	-	TGTGCCAGCAGCTCCCCAGCGGGAGGGCCCTCTGGAGAGCTGTTTTTT	CASSSPAGGPSGELFF
TRBD2	15	TRBV11-1	TRBJ2-7	-	TGTGCCAGCAGCTTAACTAGCGGGAGCTCCTACGAGCAGTACTTC	CASSLTSGSSYEQYF
-	16	TRBV27	TRBJ2-1	-	TGTGCCAGCAGACAACTCCCGGGAGCAACCTACAATGAGCAGTTCTTC	CASRQLPGATYNEQFF
-	12	TRBV10-3	TRBJ2-7	-	TGTGCCATCACTAGCCCGTCGGAGGAGCAGTACTTC	CAITSPSEEQYF
-	16	TRBV18	TRBJ1-2	-	TGTGCCAGCTCACCACTTCCCGAGGGCGTTAACTATGGCTACACCTTC	CASSPLPEGVNYGYTF
-	17	TRBV9	TRBJ1-2	-	TGTGCCAGCAGTAAATTTGACTCATCTGGAGCTAACTATGGCTACACCTTC	CASSKFDSSGANYGYTF
-	14	TRBV14	TRBJ1-2	-	TGTGCCAGCAGCCAAGATTTTCAGGGTGGAGGCTACACCTTC	CASSQDFQGGGYTF
TRBD2	16	TRBV27	TRBJ2-2	-	TGTGCCAGCAGTTTACTAGCGGACCCGAACACCGGGGAGCTGTTTTTT	CASSLLADPNTGELFF
-	17	TRBV10-3	TRBJ1-5	once	TGTGCCATCTGTCCGCCCCGGGAAGACAATAGCAATCAGCCCCAGCATTTT	CAICPPREDNSNQPQHF
-	15	TRBV6-5	TRBJ2-7	-	TGTGCCAGCAGTTACTCGAGTACGATCGGCTACGAGCAGTACTTC	CASSYSSTIGYEQYF
-	11	TRBV30	TRBJ1-1	-	TGTGCCTGGAGTCCTAATCCTCAAGCTTTCTTT	CAWSPNPQAFF
TRBD2	19	TRBV11-2	TRBJ2-1	-	TGTGCCAGCAGCTTAGATCGGCTAGCGGGAGGGCCGTCCTACAATGAGCAGTTCTTC	CASSLDRLAGGPSYNEQFF
TRBD1	16	TRBV19	TRBJ1-2	once	TGTGCCAGTACGAAGCGGACAGGGATAACAGAACGCGGCTACACCTTC	CASTKRTGITERGYTF
-	15	TRBV2	TRBJ2-5	few	TGTGCCAGCAGTGAAGCGGTTGGCAGACAAGAGACCCAGTACTTC	CASSEAVGRQETQYF
TRBD1	14	TRBV5-1	TRBJ2-1	-	TGCGCCACCCGGCAGGGGGAGTACTACAATGAGCAGTTCTTC	CATRQGEYYNEQFF
-	15	TRBV5-1	TRBJ2-2	-	TGCGCCAGCAGCCCGTTCGGGGGTTCGGTCGGGGAGCTGTTTTTT	CASSPFGGSVGELFF
-	14	TRBV7-9	TRBJ2-1	-	TGTGCCAGCAGCTTCCCCGAGGATTACAATGAGCAGTTCTTC	CASSFPEDYNEQFF
-	13	TRBV19	TRBJ1-5	-	TGTGCCAGTAGGGGGAGTGGCAATCAGCCCCAGCATTTT	CASRGSGNQPQHF
-	15	TRBV6-5	TRBJ2-7	-	TGTGCCAGCAGTTACTCCGGGCAGGGCGCCTACGAGCAGTACTTC	CASSYSGQGAYEQYF
-	14	TRBV5-8	TRBJ2-5	-	TGTGCCAGCAGCCACGGGGTTTTCGAGGAGACCCAGTACTTC	CASSHGVFEETQYF
TRBD1	14	TRBV5-1	TRBJ1-4	-	TGCGCCAGCAGCGAGGACAGGGAGATTGGAAAACTGTTTTTT	CASSEDREIGKLFF
TRBD1	16	TRBV7-6	TRBJ1-1	-	TGTGCCAGCACCCCGGGACAGGGGGCGGTGTACACTGAAGCTTTCTTT	CASTPGQGAVYTEAFF
TRBD2	16	TRBV4-1	TRBJ2-7	-	TGCGCCAGCAGCCAGAGCCCGACTAGCGGATACTACGAGCAGTACTTC	CASSQSPTSGYYEQYF
TRBD2	14	TRBV6-6	TRBJ2-1	-	TGTGCCAGTTCCCCGGGACTAGCTAGGAATGAGCAGTTCTTC	CASSPGLARNEQFF
TRBD2	17	TRBV4-2	TRBJ2-3	-	TGTGCCAGCAGCCATCCGACTAGCGGGAGATATTGGGATACGCAGTATTTT	CASSHPTSGRYWDTQYF
TRBD2	14	TRBV29-1	TRBJ2-5	few	TGCAGCGTCAAAGGACTAGCGGTCCGAGGGACCCAGTACTTC	CSVKGLAVRGTQYF
-	17	TRBV4-1	TRBJ1-5	-	TGCGCCAGCAGCCAGGTTATGACAGCTTATAGCAATCAGCCCCAGCATTTT	CASSQVMTAYSNQPQHF
TRBD2	16	TRBV2	TRBJ2-3	-	TGTGCCAGCAGGCAGACTAGCGGGAGTTTGGGGGATACGCAGTATTTT	CASRQTSGSLGDTQYF
-	13	TRBV5-1	TRBJ1-4	-	TGCGCCAGCAGCTTGAGCCCGGGAGAAAAACTGTTTTTT	CASSLSPGEKLFF